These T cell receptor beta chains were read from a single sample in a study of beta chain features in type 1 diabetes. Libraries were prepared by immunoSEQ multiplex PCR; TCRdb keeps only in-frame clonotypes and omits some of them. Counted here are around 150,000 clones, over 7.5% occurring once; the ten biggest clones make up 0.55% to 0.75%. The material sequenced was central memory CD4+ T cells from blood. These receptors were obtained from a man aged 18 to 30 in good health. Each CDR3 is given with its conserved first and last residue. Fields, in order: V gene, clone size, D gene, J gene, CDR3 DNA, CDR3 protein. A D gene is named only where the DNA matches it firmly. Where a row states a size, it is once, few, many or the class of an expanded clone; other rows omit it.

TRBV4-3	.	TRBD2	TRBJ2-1	TGCGCCAGCAGCCAAGAGGCGGGGGGGAACAATGAGCAGTTCTTC	CASSQEAGGNNEQFF
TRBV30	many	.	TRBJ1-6	TGTGCCTGGAGTGTTGGGAAAACCGGGACACTGCATTCACCCCTCCACTTT	CAWSVGKTGTLHSPLHF
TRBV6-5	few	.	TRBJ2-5	TGTGCCAGCAGTTACGGTCGGTTACTAGGGAAGGAGACCCAGTACTTC	CASSYGRLLGKETQYF
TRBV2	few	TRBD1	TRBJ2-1	TGTGCCAGCAGGAGGTCGGGACAGGTAAACAATGAGCAGTTCTTC	CASRRSGQVNNEQFF
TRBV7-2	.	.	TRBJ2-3	TGTGCCAGCCGACTAACAGATACGCAGTATTTT	CASRLTDTQYF
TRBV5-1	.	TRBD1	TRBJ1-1	TGCGCCAGCAGCCCTAGGACAGGGATAACGAACACTGAAGCTTTCTTT	CASSPRTGITNTEAFF
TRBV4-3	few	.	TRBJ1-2	TGCGCCAGCAGCCAAGAGGTGGGAGAGGGAGTCTATGGCTACACCTTC	CASSQEVGEGVYGYTF
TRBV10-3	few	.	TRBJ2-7	TGTGCCATCAGCCCGGACGGGGGTTACTCCTACGAGCAGTACTTC	CAISPDGGYSYEQYF
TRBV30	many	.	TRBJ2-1	TGTGCCTGGAGTCCACGGGGTGGACGGATCTTC	CAWSPRGGRIF
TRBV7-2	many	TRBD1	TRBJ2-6	TGTGCCAGCAGCCCGGACAGGGGCGCTGGGGCCAACGTCCTGACTTTC	CASSPDRGAGANVLTF
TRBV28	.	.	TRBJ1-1	TGTGCCAGCAGTTTAAGATCGCAGGGTTCTGGTGAAGCTTTCTTT	CASSLRSQGSGEAFF
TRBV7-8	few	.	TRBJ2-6	TGTGCCAGCAGCTTCGGACACTACGGGGCCAACGTCCTGACTTTC	CASSFGHYGANVLTF
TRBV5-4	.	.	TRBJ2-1	TGTGCCAGCAGCTTGGAGAGCTTGGAGGGTGAGCAGTTCTTC	CASSLESLEGEQFF
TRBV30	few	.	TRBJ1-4	TGTGCCTGGAGTGTTTTGGCAGGGTGGAATGAAAAACTGTTTTTT	CAWSVLAGWNEKLFF
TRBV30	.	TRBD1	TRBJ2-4	TGTGCCTGGAGTGTAGACAGGGGGAACGGTATTCAGTACTTC	CAWSVDRGNGIQYF
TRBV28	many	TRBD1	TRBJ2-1	TGTGCCAGCCGCATGGGACAGGGTCGTAGTAAGCAGTTCTTC	CASRMGQGRSKQFF
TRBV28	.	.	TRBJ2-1	TGTGCCAGCAGTTCCCCGGGAAGCTCCTACAATGAGCAGTTCTTC	CASSSPGSSYNEQFF
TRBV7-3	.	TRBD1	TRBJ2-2	TGTGCCAGCAGCTTAGATACGGGACAGGGGGCGACCGGGGAGCTGTTTTTT	CASSLDTGQGATGELFF
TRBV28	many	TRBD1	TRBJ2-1	TGTGCCAGCAGTTGGGACAGGGTATCCTACAATGAGCAGTTCTTC	CASSWDRVSYNEQFF
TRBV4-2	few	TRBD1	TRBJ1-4	TGTGCCAGCAGCCTAGGACAGGGCCGGGAAAAACTGTTTTTT	CASSLGQGREKLFF
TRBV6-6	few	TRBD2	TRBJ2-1	TGTGCCAGCAGTCGTGGGAGGGGCCGCAATGAGCAGTTCTTC	CASSRGRGRNEQFF
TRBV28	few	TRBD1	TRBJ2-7	TGTGCCAGCAGCCAACCACAGGGGGCTCAGTACTTC	CASSQPQGAQYF
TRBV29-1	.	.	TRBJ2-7	TGCAGCGTCAGGGACTCATACTACGAGCAGTACTTC	CSVRDSYYEQYF
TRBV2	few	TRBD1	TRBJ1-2	TGTGCCAGCAGCGAGCAGGGACAGGGGTACTATGGCTACACCTTC	CASSEQGQGYYGYTF
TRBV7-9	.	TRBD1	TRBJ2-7	TGTGCCAGCAGCTTAGCCAGACAGGGCACACCCTACGAGCAGTACTTC	CASSLARQGTPYEQYF
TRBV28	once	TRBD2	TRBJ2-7	TGTGCCAGCACCCCGCGGGGAGGGAACGAGCAGTACTTC	CASTPRGGNEQYF
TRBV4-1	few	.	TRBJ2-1	TGCGCCAGCAGCCAAGTGGGGCGCCGGAGCTCCTACAATGAGCAGTTCTTC	CASSQVGRRSSYNEQFF